The 32 T cell receptor beta chains presented below share a single source sample, sequenced in a study of molecular identifiers for immune sequencing clone quantification (dated by TCRdb to 2016 to 2019). The library relied on PCR. TCRdb shows the sequencer as Illumina HiSeq 4000. The raw public reads went through TCRdb reprocessing: fastp at Q25, MiXCR clone calling, in-frame beta chains kept. Entries are consolidated by CDR3 protein sequence, retaining the most common genes and DNA. The sample yields approximately 37,000 distinct CDR3 sequences; 15% to 20% were counted once. Of the sample, about 1.1% falls within the top ten clones. The material sequenced was naive CD8+ T cells from blood, with Jurkat cell RNA spiked in. Sample cell subset or site, as interpreted from the label and publication: FACS-sorted CD8+CD4-CCR7+CD45RA+ naive T cells. Source of these receptors: a human donor in good health. Some libraries in this study had Jurkat cell RNA spiked in.

Many counts were recorded for this clonotype. The V call is TRBV4-3, the J call TRBJ1-5; D possibly corresponds to TRBD1 (6 bases). The CDR3 is 15 residues long. Trimming stripped 1 base from V and 0 bases from J, with 7 bases between. The V gene's germline CDR1 is LGHNA and CDR2 YSLEER. The DNA for the CDR3 is TGCGCCAGCAGCCAAGTACAGGGTAGCAATCAGCCCCAGCATTTT. It translates to CASSQVQGSNQPQHF.

Ten or more counts support this clonotype. The rearrangement joins TRBV7-3 to TRBJ2-1; TRBD1 is a possible D gene (6 bases). This CDR3 has 18 residues. Germline V gives CDR1 SGHTA, CDR2 FQGTGA. V lost 2 bases, J lost 4 bases, and 21 bases lay in between. The CDR3, as DNA: TGTGCCAGCAGCTTAGGGGGACATAGGGGCTTGACTTACAATGAGCAGTTCTTC. This sequence encodes CASSLGGHRGLTYNEQFF.

This clonotype appeared many times. V usage is TRBV2 and J usage is TRBJ2-7, with 10 bases identical to TRBD2. CDR1 and CDR2 (germline): SNHLY, FYNNEI. CDR3 length: 16 residues. V lost 7 bases and J lost 0; bases outside the gene matches: 9. The CDR3 DNA reads as TGTGCCAGCAATCAGCGGGGGGGCTCTAGCTCCTACGAGCAGTACTTC. Translating gives CASNQRGGSSSYEQYF.

This CDR3 reads CASSLWKNEKLFF. Written as DNA, the CDR3 is TGTGCCAGCAGCTTGTGGAAAAATGAAAAACTGTTTTTT. This chain links TRBV7-2 with TRBJ1-4; the D is unclear. Trimming took 3 bases from V and 5 from J, leaving 7 bases between them. Germline CDR1 is SGHTA and CDR2 is FQGNSA. This CDR3 spans 13 amino acids.

This clonotype was observed at least ten times. The chain carries TRBV10-2 and TRBJ2-5; possibly TRBD1 or TRBD2 for D (6 bases each). In germline, CDR1 is WSHSY, CDR2 SAAADI. This CDR3 comprises 13 residues. With 4 bases removed from V and 5 bases from J, the gap between germline ends came to 11 bases. CDR3 amino acids: CASSAGGGETQYF. DNA for the CDR3: TGCGCCAGCAGTGCCGGGGGCGGTGAGACCCAGTACTTC.

This clonotype has a count of ten or more. V is TRBV2 and J is TRBJ2-3, with TRBD1 matching 8 bases. After removal of 4 bases from V and 3 bases from J, the junction contained 6 bases not matched to a gene. This CDR3 is 15 amino acids long. Germline V gene data show CDR1 as SNHLY and CDR2 as FYNNEI. CDR3 region: CASSAGGAWTDTQYF. CDR3 nucleotides: TGTGCCAGCAGTGCAGGGGGCGCATGGACAGATACGCAGTATTTT.

This clonotype was detected ten times or more. This chain connects TRBV4-1 to TRBJ2-6; the D is unclear. V gave up 0 bases and J gave up 0 bases, with 9 bases separating them. Germline CDR1 MGHRA, CDR2 YSYEKL. The CDR3 consists of 17 residues. The CDR3 coding sequence is TGCGCCAGCAGCCAAGACGATTCTTACTCTGGGGCCAACGTCCTGACTTTC. It translates to CASSQDDSYSGANVLTF.

The table lists this clonotype with many counts. The V gene is TRBV7-9, the J gene TRBJ1-4; 8 nucleotides align to TRBD1. CDR1 is SEHNR, CDR2 FQNEAQ, per germline (reference sequence). This CDR3 contains 16 residues. V lost 5 bases and J lost 2; bases outside the gene matches: 7. CDR3 amino acids: CASSPTGGITNEKLFF. The CDR3 DNA follows: TGTGCCAGCAGCCCCACAGGGGGAATTACTAATGAAAAACTGTTTTTT.

At least ten counts were recorded for this clonotype. V is TRBV4-3 and J is TRBJ1-5, with TRBD1 matching 7 bases. The CDR3 is 16 residues long. Germline CDR1 is LGHNA and CDR2 is YSLEER. V lost 0 bases to trimming and J lost 4 bases; unmatched junction nucleotides: 6. CDR3 sequence (DNA): TGCGCCAGCAGCCAAGATCAGGCAGGGGGAAATCAGCCCCAGCATTTT. Translated: CASSQDQAGGNQPQHF.

This clonotype was detected ten times or more. The chain carries TRBV12-3 or TRBV12-4 and TRBJ2-3; no clear D. CDR3 size: 12 residues. The germline V and J ends were trimmed by 5 bases and 2 bases, with 5 bases remaining between them. CDR3 nucleotide sequence: TGTGCCAGCAGTACTCACACAGATACGCAGTATTTT. Translating it yields CASSTHTDTQYF.

This clonotype was counted at least ten times. The rearrangement links TRBV5-1 to TRBJ2-5, with TRBD1 matching 7 bases. Losses at the gene ends were 1 base for V and 5 bases for J; bases not matched to a gene: 8. This CDR3 region has 15 residues. Per germline, CDR1 SGHRS and CDR2 YFSETQ. The chain's CDR3 is CASSLRRATGETQYF. CDR3 in DNA: TGCGCCAGCAGCTTGAGGCGGGCGACAGGGGAGACCCAGTACTTC.

This clonotype was recorded at least ten times. The chain links TRBV10-3 to TRBJ2-7; either TRBD1 or TRBD2 may fit D (5 bases each). This CDR3 contains 13 residues. Germline lookup yields CDR1 ENHRY and CDR2 SYGVKD. Deletions cut 6 bases from V and 0 bases from J, with 9 bases between. In DNA, the CDR3 is TGTGCCATCAGAGCAGGGAGCTCCTACGAGCAGTACTTC. Translation: CAIRAGSSYEQYF.

This clonotype was recorded many times. Here the CDR3 DNA reads TGTGCCAGCAGCTCCGGGACAGGGGGAGTGAGGGCTTTCTTT. Protein: CASSSGTGGVRAFF. The rearrangement links TRBV5-6 to TRBJ1-1; 11 bases align to TRBD1. Germline CDR1 is SGHDT and CDR2 is YYEEEE. The CDR3 has 14 residues. V was clipped by 3 bases and J by 11 bases; unmatched bases: 9.

There are many counts of this clonotype. The V call is TRBV27, the J call TRBJ2-3; D call uncertain. CDR3 length: 16 amino acids. With 6 bases removed from V and 2 bases from J, the gap between germline ends came to 18 bases. Germline CDR1 reads MNHEY; CDR2 reads SMNVEV (reference sequence). The CDR3 region is CASREIDSPHTDTQYF. In nucleotides, the CDR3 is TGTGCCAGCAGGGAAATCGACTCCCCCCACACAGATACGCAGTATTTT.

This clonotype showed up many times. The chain carries TRBV20-1 and TRBJ2-3; 9 nucleotides agree with TRBD2. This CDR3 has 18 residues. CDR1 is DFQATT, CDR2 SNEGSKA, per germline (reference sequence). J was trimmed by 4 bases and V by 3 bases; bases with no gene match: 17. CDR3 amino acids: CSASPLVSASGESDTQYF. The CDR3 nucleotides read TGCAGTGCTAGTCCGCTAGTGTCGGCTAGCGGGGAATCAGATACGCAGTATTTT.

In this sample, this clonotype turned up many times. The chain joins TRBV29-1 to TRBJ2-7; either TRBD1 or TRBD2 may fit D (5 bases each). This CDR3 has 14 amino acids. Between the trimmed V and J ends, which lost 6 bases and 5 bases, there was a span of 20 bases. The germline CDR1 and CDR2 sequences are SQVTM and ANQGSEA. The CDR3 coding sequence is TGCAGCGTCGGAAGACACGCCCGAGGGGACGAGCAGTACTTC. Translating it yields CSVGRHARGDEQYF.

In its sample, this clonotype was seen many times. The genes are TRBV6-5 and TRBJ2-5, with 8 bases aligning to TRBD2. Trimming removed 3 bases from V and 0 bases from J; junction bases left unmatched: 9. CDR3 length equals 17 residues. Germline V CDR1 and CDR2: MNHEY, SVGAGI. For the CDR3, the DNA is TGTGCCAGCAGTTATTCGGTACTAGCGGACTACCAAGAGACCCAGTACTTC. It encodes CASSYSVLADYQETQYF.

This clonotype has ten or more counts. The rearrangement joins TRBV20-1 to TRBJ2-7; D may correspond to TRBD1 or TRBD2 (5 bases each). Between the trimmed V and J ends, which lost 3 bases and 0 bases, there was a span of 15 bases. The length of the CDR3 is 15 residues. The germline V gene has CDR1 DFQATT and CDR2 SNEGSKA (reference sequence). CDR3 region: CSARETGTFSYEQYF. CDR3 bases: TGCAGTGCTAGGGAAACCGGGACCTTCTCCTACGAGCAGTACTTC.

This clonotype has a count of ten or more. The chain carries TRBV7-9 and TRBJ2-7; D is perhaps TRBD1 (6 bases). The V end was cut by 5 bases, the J end by 2 bases, with 13 bases between. This CDR3 is 14 amino acids long. CDR1 is SEHNR, CDR2 FQNEAQ, per germline (reference sequence). The CDR3 region is CASSPRQDPYEQYF. Written as DNA, the CDR3 is TGTGCCAGCAGCCCGAGACAGGACCCCTACGAGCAGTACTTC.

This clonotype was recorded many times. V gene TRBV7-9 combines with J gene TRBJ2-5; D uncertain. The ends were cut back, 5 bases at V and 5 bases at J, with 15 bases in the middle. The CDR3 extends over 14 amino acids. Germline loops: CDR1 SEHNR, CDR2 FQNEAQ (reference sequence). As DNA, the CDR3 is TGTGCCAGCAGCCCTCCGAAGCTGGGGGAGACCCAGTACTTC. It yields the protein CASSPPKLGETQYF.

This clonotype has ten or more counts. The V call is TRBV5-1, the J call TRBJ2-2; D remains ambiguous. The CDR3 is made up of 15 amino acids. Trimming removed 1 base from V and 1 base from J, with 8 bases in between. The germline CDR1 and CDR2 sequences are SGHRS and YFSETQ. CDR3 protein: CASSLYDWNTGELFF. In DNA form, the CDR3 reads TGCGCCAGCAGCTTGTACGACTGGAACACCGGGGAGCTGTTTTTT. Full variable domain (rest looked up from reference TRBV5-1 and TRBJ2-2): KAGVTQTPRYLIKTRGQQVTLSCSPISGHRSVSWYQQTPGQGLQFLFEYFSETQRNKGNFPGRFSGRQFSNSRSEMNVSTLELGDSALYLCASSLYDWNTGELFFGEGSRLTVL.

This clonotype showed up just once. Possible read error: a much larger clone is one base away. J is TRBJ2-7 and V is TRBV7-9; D is tentatively TRBD1 or TRBD2 (6 bases each). This CDR3 is built from 16 residues. V lost 3 bases to trimming and J lost 2 bases, with 17 bases between them. Germline V lookup: CDR1 SEHNR, CDR2 FQNEAQ (reference sequence). In DNA, the CDR3 is TGTGCCAGCAGCTTCTCCGCCCGGGGGCCGGCCTACGAGCAGTACTTC. This sequence encodes CASSFSARGPAYEQYF.

This clonotype was seen at least ten times. The genes are TRBV29-1 and TRBJ2-7; unclear D gene. CDR3 size: 13 residues. Germline-derived CDR1 and CDR2 are SQVTM and ANQGSEA. Trimming took off 4 bases at V and 1 base at J, with 11 bases between the two ends. The CDR3 spells CSVGAGRSYEQYF. DNA for the CDR3: TGCAGCGTTGGAGCAGGCCGATCCTACGAGCAGTACTTC.

The chain is built from TRBV19 and TRBJ2-1; D is ambiguous. V was shortened by 1 base and J by 8 bases, with 9 bases between the two germline ends. Germline CDR1 reads LNHDA; CDR2 reads SQIVND (reference sequence). The length of the CDR3 is 13 residues. CDR3 sequence (DNA): TGTGCCAGTAGTATAGTCGGATACGATGAGCAGTTCTTC. Translated, it gives CASSIVGYDEQFF.

By share of the sample, this clonotype is medium-sized. The DNA of the CDR3 is TGCAGCGTTGAAGATTTAGCGGCCACAGATACGCAGTATTTT. It yields the protein CSVEDLAATDTQYF. The chain combines TRBV29-1 with TRBJ2-3; TRBD2 is a possible D gene (6 bases). Germline V CDR1 and CDR2: SQVTM, ANQGSEA. The CDR3 sequence is 14 residues long. Deletions cut 0 bases from V and 2 bases from J, with 9 bases between.

Many counts were recorded for this clonotype. V and J are TRBV6-1 and TRBJ2-7; D is uncertain. CDR3 length: 12 residues. CDR1 MNHNS and CDR2 SASEGT come from the germline V gene. The ends were cut back, 7 bases at V and 1 base at J, with 8 bases in the middle. The CDR3 is CASMQVSYEQYF. Written as DNA, the CDR3 is TGTGCCAGCATGCAGGTTTCCTACGAGCAGTACTTC.

The V call is TRBV7-9, the J call TRBJ1-1, with D possibly being TRBD1 (6 bases). Between the trimmed V and J ends, which lost 0 bases and 5 bases, there was a span of 19 bases. The CDR3 runs 17 residues. Germline V gives CDR1 SEHNR, CDR2 FQNEAQ (reference sequence). The CDR3 DNA follows: TGTGCCAGCAGCTTAGCATCGGGGGGGGCTAAGGGTACTGAAGCTTTCTTT. The encoded protein is CASSLASGGAKGTEAFF. The full variable domain, its missing parts supplied by reference TRBV7-9 and TRBJ1-1, is DTGVSQNPRHKITKRGQNVTFRCDPISEHNRLYWYRQTLGQGPEFLTYFQNEAQLEKSRLLSDRFSAERPKGSFSTLEIQRTEQGDSAMYLCASSLASGGAKGTEAFFGQGTRLTVV.

The table lists this clonotype with many counts. The chain joins TRBV9 to TRBJ2-7; 9 bases match TRBD2. Losses at the gene ends were 3 bases for V and 3 bases for J; bases not matched to a gene: 1. This CDR3 has 13 residues. Germline loops: CDR1 SGDLS, CDR2 YYNGEE. CDR3 loop: CASSETSGYEQYF. CDR3 nucleotide sequence: TGTGCCAGCAGCGAGACTAGCGGCTACGAGCAGTACTTC. Full variable domain (rest looked up from reference TRBV9 and TRBJ2-7): DSGVTQTPKHLITATGQRVTLRCSPRSGDLSVYWYQQSLDQGLQFLIQYYNGEERAKGNILERFSAQQFPDLHSELNLSSLELGDSALYFCASSETSGYEQYFGPGTRLTVT.

The gene calls are TRBV12-5 and TRBJ2-1; 10 nucleotides agree with TRBD1. This CDR3 is 14 amino acids long. V lost 3 bases, J lost 8 bases, and 4 bases stayed unmatched. CDR1 is LGHNT and CDR2 is FRNRAP in the germline V gene. The CDR3 region is CASGFGTGVDEQFF. As DNA, the CDR3 is TGTGCTAGTGGTTTCGGGACAGGGGTTGATGAGCAGTTCTTC.

This clonotype is medium-sized (0.01 to 0.1%) within its sample. V usage is TRBV4-2 and J usage is TRBJ2-7; unclear D gene. Germline V gene lookup returns CDR1 LGHNA and CDR2 YNFKEQ. The V gene lost 2 bases and the J gene lost 5 bases, with 10 bases spanning the gap. This CDR3 contains 13 residues. The DNA for the CDR3 is TGTGCCAGCAGCCAACCGGGCGGCCACGAGCAGTACTTC. This translates into CASSQPGGHEQYF.

This clonotype was recorded at least ten times. The chain combines TRBV6-5 with TRBJ2-1; tentatively, D is TRBD1 or TRBD2 (5 bases each). The CDR3 sequence is 15 residues long. V was pared by 11 bases and J by 5 bases, with 22 bases between. Germline CDR1 MNHEY, CDR2 SVGAGI. In nucleotides, the CDR3 is TGTGCCGGTTCCGATCGGGACGAGAGGAACAATGAGCAGTTCTTC. It encodes CAGSDRDERNNEQFF.

This clonotype was seen at least ten times. This rearrangement joins TRBV7-2 to TRBJ2-5; 9 bases line up with TRBD1. Germline loops: CDR1 SGHTA, CDR2 FQGNSA. Trimming took 7 bases from V and 5 from J; bases not matched to a gene: 8. The CDR3 runs to 14 residues. In DNA form, the CDR3 reads TGTGCCAGCAACTCCGGGACAGGGCGTGAGACCCAGTACTTC. Its translation: CASNSGTGRETQYF.